This TCR beta chain was identified in a study of response to subunit inactivated influenza vaccine. Whole-study results and caveats: Each seasonal flu vaccination may recruit only limited new T cells, authors suggested.

This clonotype has only a few counts. Antigen: not known. In TCRdb, the RT-PCR reads were re-called with MiXCR into one record per CDR3 protein. Counted here are hundreds of thousands of distinct CDR3 sequences, approximately 15% occurring once; the ten biggest clones make up approximately 7%. The specimen comprised PBMCs from blood, sampled approximately 15 days before vaccination. This TCR came from a man in his fifties or sixties who received an inactivated influenza vaccine.

This CDR3 is CSATGTLKVTDEQYF. Here the CDR3 DNA reads TGCAGTGCAACCGGGACACTTAAGGTTACGGACGAGCAGTACTTC. The chain combines TRBV20-1 with TRBJ2-7; tentative D call: TRBD1 (6 bases). This CDR3 is built from 15 residues. The V gene lost 6 bases and the J gene lost 5 bases, with 23 bases spanning the gap. Looked up from germline, CDR1 is DFQATT and CDR2 is SNEGSKA (reference sequence).